This T cell receptor (beta chain) was found in a study of cytomegalovirus exposure and HLA in healthy donors. Points from the study as a whole: Confirmation was obtained in vitro that three CMV-associated chains are specific for CMV antigens. HLA allele associations emerged for some 16,000 TCR beta sequences in a later analysis, at 0.05 false discovery rate. Accurate prediction of most subjects' HLA-A and HLA-B alleles from TCR beta sequences was reported.

The germline V gene has CDR1 LGHNA and CDR2 YSLEER. After removal of 0 bases from V and 6 bases from J, the junction contained 4 bases not matched to a gene. CDR3 length: 15 residues. The count of this clone is one. Antigen unknown. Researchers ran the PCR with 60 Vbeta and 13 Jbeta primers. TCRdb's copy holds only in-frame clones and misses some; the assay was immunoSEQ multiplex PCR. This sample carries around 120,000 clones, approximately 69% of them seen once, and the ten largest clones take 11%. V usage is TRBV4-3 and J usage is TRBJ2-4; TRBD2 agrees at 8 bases. The clonotype originates from a woman between 45 and 60 years old in good health and CMV-seropositive. Sample: PBMCs. Written as DNA, the CDR3 is TGCGCCAGCAGCCAAGATCGTACTAGCGGAAACATTCAGTACTTC. Protein sequence: CASSQDRTSGNIQYF.